This passage covers 17 T cell receptor beta chains from one sample sequenced in a study of sequential checkpoint blockade in melanoma (dated by TCRdb to between 2018 and 2021). Receptor amplification or capture employed the immunoSEQ multiplex PCR assay. The source is immuneACCESS, and TCRdb retained only in-frame sequences with V and J called. Part of the clones is not carried over; for the studies checked, unresolved V genes explain less than half of this, and the remainder is unexplained. This sample lists 35,000 to 45,000 clones; around nine tenths were detected once. The top ten clonotypes cover around an eighth of the sample. The intended sense of this specimen's treatment or condition label: randomized to nivolumab then ipilimumab (arm A) or the reverse (arm B). The sample was CD8+ T cells sorted from blood (inferred from file names), taken from a patient given nivolumab and ipilimumab in sequence. These receptor sequences come from a human donor with melanoma.

J is TRBJ2-7 and V is TRBV6-1, with 7 nucleotides matching TRBD1. Germline V gene sequence: CDR1 MNHNS, CDR2 SASEGT. The CDR3 length is 14 residues. The V gene end was trimmed by 7 bases and the J gene end by 4 bases; junction bases not matched to a gene: 10. CDR3 sequence reads: CASTTGRWGYEQYF. DNA of the CDR3: TGTGCCAGCACGACAGGGCGCTGGGGGTACGAGCAGTACTTC.

This chain connects TRBV7-6 to TRBJ2-3; D is possibly TRBD2 (5 bases). V lost 6 bases and J lost 1, with 8 bases in between. CDR1 SGHVS and CDR2 FNYEAQ come from the germline V gene. This CDR3 contains 13 residues. CDR3 in DNA: TGTGCCAGCAGTTCAGCGGGCACAGATACGCAGTATTTT. Amino acid sequence: CASSSAGTDTQYF.

The rearrangement joins TRBV7-3 to TRBJ2-5; 9 bases map to TRBD2. The CDR3 has 13 amino acids. V lost 3 bases, J lost 4 bases, and 0 bases stayed unmatched. Germline-derived CDR1 and CDR2 are SGHTA and FQGTGA. CDR3: CASSLGLAETQYF. CDR3 bases: TGTGCCAGCAGCTTGGGACTAGCAGAGACCCAGTACTTC.

Only one count was recorded for this clone. The genes are TRBV28 and TRBJ2-2, with D perhaps TRBD1 (5 bases). The germline gives CDR1 MDHEN, CDR2 SYDVKM. V was cut by 4 bases and J by 7 bases, with 7 bases left in between. The CDR3 totals 12 residues. The CDR3 protein is CASSYTGGELFF. CDR3 in DNA: TGTGCCAGCAGTTATACAGGCGGGGAGCTGTTTTTT.

Concerning this clone itself: The sample contains more than one DNA sequence encoding this CDR3. J is TRBJ1-5 and V is TRBV9; D unresolved. CDR3 length equals 14 residues. Deletions cut 0 bases from V and 2 bases from J, with 6 bases between. CDR1 is SGDLS, CDR2 YYNGEE, per germline. This CDR3 reads CASSVAGGNQPQHF. The CDR3 nucleotides are TGTGCCAGCAGCGTAGCTGGAGGCAATCAGCCCCAGCATTTT.

V gene TRBV5-1 combines with J gene TRBJ1-2; 10 positions agree with TRBD1. Trimming removed 4 bases from V and 10 bases from J; junction bases left unmatched: 7. CDR3 length: 13 residues. Germline-derived CDR1 and CDR2 are SGHRS and YFSETQ. Written as DNA, the CDR3 is TGCGCCAGCAGCCCGGGGGGACAGGGGTTCTACACCTTC. Protein: CASSPGGQGFYTF.

The chain links TRBV5-4 to TRBJ1-2, with a weak D call TRBD1 (5 bases). Trimming shortened V by 3 bases and J by 7 bases, and 19 bases separated the two germline ends. The CDR3 length is 15 residues. The germline gives CDR1 SGHNT, CDR2 YYREEE (reference sequence). Here the CDR3 reads CASSYPVGRVIGYTF. CDR3 DNA sequence: TGTGCCAGCAGCTACCCCGTCGGCAGGGTAATTGGCTACACCTTC.

With regard to this clone: Other DNA sequences of this sample code for an identical CDR3. This chain links TRBV19 with TRBJ2-1; maybe TRBD1 (7 bases). Germline V gives CDR1 LNHDA, CDR2 SQIVND (reference sequence). The V end was cut by 4 bases, the J end by 0 bases, with 10 bases between. This CDR3 has 15 amino acids. The CDR3 sequence is CASSTGGSSYNEQFF. CDR3 DNA: TGTGCCAGTAGTACAGGGGGGAGCTCCTACAATGAGCAGTTCTTC.

The chain has TRBV19 and TRBJ2-1; 9 positions match TRBD2. The CDR3 runs to 12 residues. Germline V gives CDR1 LNHDA, CDR2 SQIVND (reference sequence). The V and J ends lost 7 bases and 9 bases, in that order; junction bases with no gene match: 4. CDR3 sequence (DNA): TGTGCCAGTACTAGCGGGATAGCTGAGCAGTTCTTC. Its protein is CASTSGIAEQFF.

The chain is built from TRBV5-1 and TRBJ2-3; 9 positions agree with TRBD1. Germline V gene lookup returns CDR1 SGHRS and CDR2 YFSETQ. V lost 0 bases, J lost 13 bases, and 3 bases stayed unmatched. The CDR3 sequence is 12 residues long. CDR3 region: CASSLGQGEKYF. The CDR3 nucleotides are TGCGCCAGCAGCTTGGGACAGGGGGAAAAGTATTTT. The full variable domain, completed using reference TRBV5-1 and TRBJ2-3, is KAGVTQTPRYLIKTRGQQVTLSCSPISGHRSVSWYQQTPGQGLQFLFEYFSETQRNKGNFPGRFSGRQFSNSRSEMNVSTLELGDSALYLCASSLGQGEKYFGPGTRLTVL.

The gene calls are TRBV7-3 and TRBJ2-2; D possibly corresponds to TRBD2 (6 bases). The CDR3 extends over 17 amino acids. V was clipped by 5 bases and J by 7 bases, with 23 bases between them. In germline, CDR1 is SGHTA, CDR2 FQGTGA. This CDR3 reads CASSPEGRPKRVGELFF. The CDR3 bases are TGTGCCAGCAGCCCAGAGGGCAGACCGAAGCGGGTCGGGGAGCTGTTTTTT.

The chain links TRBV19 to TRBJ2-1, with D possibly matching TRBD2 (5 bases). V was trimmed by 6 bases and J by 8 bases, leaving 17 bases between them. CDR3 size: 14 residues. Germline V CDR1 and CDR2: LNHDA, SQIVND (reference sequence). This CDR3 is CASSPRGLAYEQFF. CDR3 nucleotides: TGTGCCAGTAGCCCCCGTGGGCTAGCCTATGAGCAGTTCTTC.

This chain joins TRBV18 and TRBJ2-1, with TRBD2 matching over 11 bases. CDR3 length equals 17 residues. Germline trimming cut 7 bases from V and 4 bases from J; bases unmatched to any gene: 12. CDR1 KGHSH and CDR2 LQKENI come from the germline V gene. The CDR3 DNA is TGTGCCAGCTTCGAACTGGAGGCTAGCGGGAGGTACAATGAGCAGTTCTTC. Protein: CASFELEASGRYNEQFF.

J is TRBJ2-5 and V is TRBV27, with 8 bases matching TRBD2. Trimming at V came to 3 bases and at J to 5 bases, leaving 11 bases not matched to a gene. Germline CDR1 and CDR2: MNHEY and SMNVEV (reference sequence). The CDR3 runs to 16 residues. The CDR3 is CASSLSGGRLRETQYF. In nucleotides, the CDR3 is TGTGCCAGCAGTTTGTCGGGCGGGAGGTTAAGGGAGACCCAGTACTTC.

The CDR3, as DNA: TGTGCCAGCAGCGCCGATTCGGGAGGGCTACATACCGGGGAGCTGTTTTTT. It translates to CASSADSGGLHTGELFF. V usage is TRBV9 and J usage is TRBJ2-2, with 8 bases fitting TRBD2. Per the germline V gene, CDR1 is SGDLS and CDR2 is YYNGEE. There are 17 residues in the CDR3. V shed 3 bases and J 5 bases; nucleotides not matched to a gene: 12.

This clone was observed a handful of times. The J gene is TRBJ2-7, the V gene TRBV21-1; the tabulated D call, TRBD2, remains unverified against the DNA. TRBV21-1 is given as a pseudogene. This CDR3 has 15 residues. This CDR3 reads CASSPSVGSSYEQYV. The CDR3 DNA follows: TGTGCCAGCAGCCCCAGCGTCGGGAGCTCCTACGAGCAGTACGTC.

This rearrangement joins TRBV30 to TRBJ2-5; D is perhaps TRBD2 (7 bases). This CDR3 has 12 amino acids. In germline, CDR1 is GTSNPN, CDR2 SVGIG (reference sequence). Here the CDR3 reads CAGARLAGAQYF. As DNA, the CDR3 is TGTGCGGGGGCCCGACTAGCCGGGGCCCAGTACTTC. Looking up the rest from reference TRBV30 and TRBJ2-5 gives the full variable domain: SQTIHQWPATLVQPVGSPLSLECTVEGTSNPNLYWYRQAAGRGLQLLFYSVGIGQISSEVPQNLSASRPQDRQFILSSKKLLLSDSGFYLCAGARLAGAQYFGPGTRLLVL.